Each of the 14 T cell receptor beta chains below was sequenced from the same sample in a study of shared clonotypes between healthy human individuals. TCRdb's copy holds only in-frame clones and misses some; the assay was immunoSEQ multiplex PCR. The data contain some 1.1 million clones, 60% to 85% of them seen just once; the ten biggest clones take up 0.7% to 0.95%. Sequenced: memory CD4+ T cells from PBMCs. Subset of the sample: CD45RA-negative fraction. The receptors derive from a man between 18 and 35 years old in good health. Some clones in this sample may be carry-over from other donors' samples.

The CDR3 is CASSVLAGGGDTQYF. The CDR3 DNA is TGTGCCAGCAGCGTACTAGCGGGGGGTGGGGATACGCAGTATTTT. The chain carries TRBV9 and TRBJ2-3; 11 nucleotides line up with TRBD2. The CDR3 contains 15 residues. CDR1 is SGDLS, CDR2 YYNGEE, per germline. Losses at the gene ends were 1 base for V and 6 bases for J; bases not matched to a gene: 4.

The gene calls are TRBV7-2 and TRBJ1-5; no clear D gene. The V gene lost 5 bases and the J gene lost 5 bases, with 7 bases spanning the gap. This CDR3 is 12 amino acids long. The V gene's germline CDR1 is SGHTA and CDR2 FQGNSA. CDR3 DNA: TGTGCCAGCAGCCTAGACCATCAGCCCCAGCATTTT. This sequence encodes CASSLDHQPQHF.

In its sample, this clone was seen many times. The rearrangement links TRBV5-4 to TRBJ1-2; the D gene is possibly TRBD1 (6 bases). From germline, CDR1 is SGHNT and CDR2 YYREEE (reference sequence). The CDR3 is 15 amino acids. The V and J ends lost 4 bases and 3 bases respectively, with 16 bases between them. The DNA for the CDR3 is TGTGCCAGCAGCCTTACAGGGTTGAATCACTATGGCTACACCTTC. Its protein product is CASSLTGLNHYGYTF.

The V gene is TRBV6-6, the J gene TRBJ2-7; D not certain. Per germline, CDR1 MNHNY and CDR2 SVGAGI (reference sequence). V was clipped by 4 bases and J by 2 bases, with 18 bases between them. This CDR3 spans 16 amino acids. CDR3 DNA: TGTGCCAGCAGTTCCCCCAACGGAGATAGACCCTACGAGCAGTACTTC. It codes for CASSSPNGDRPYEQYF.

This sequence joins TRBV28 and TRBJ2-3; D is ambiguous. The CDR3 covers 13 residues. Trimming stripped 5 bases from V and 1 base from J, with 7 bases between. Germline-derived CDR1 and CDR2 are MDHEN and SYDVKM. The CDR3 region is CASSGTGTDTQYF. Written as DNA, the CDR3 is TGTGCCAGCAGTGGCACAGGCACAGATACGCAGTATTTT.

This chain uses TRBV27 with TRBJ2-3; either TRBD1 or TRBD2 may fit D (5 bases each). The V end was cut by 1 base, the J end by 5 bases, with 16 bases between. The CDR3 is 16 amino acids. CDR1 and CDR2 (germline): MNHEY, SMNVEV (reference sequence). The CDR3 spells CASSLWGRVPGDTQYF. In DNA, the CDR3 is TGTGCCAGCAGTTTATGGGGACGCGTCCCCGGAGATACGCAGTATTTT.

The chain recombines TRBV7-2 with TRBJ1-2; 7 bases line up with TRBD1. The length of the CDR3 is 14 residues. Per the germline V gene, CDR1 is SGHTA and CDR2 is FQGNSA. Losses at the gene ends were 3 bases for V and 4 bases for J; bases not matched to a gene: 5. In nucleotides, the CDR3 is TGTGCCAGCAGCTTGCAAACAGGGGCCTATGGCTACACCTTC. Residues: CASSLQTGAYGYTF.

V is TRBV21-1 and J is TRBJ1-5. TRBV21-1 is annotated as a pseudogene. The CDR3 loop spans 13 amino acids. The CDR3 loop is CASSKYENQPQHF. The CDR3 region has the DNA TGTGCCAGCAGCAAATACGAGAATCAGCCCCAGCATTTT.

This clone was found many times. Other DNA sequences in this specimen translate into the identical CDR3. The V gene is TRBV28, the J gene TRBJ1-3, with a tentative D call TRBD1 (5 bases). Trimming stripped 2 bases from V and 3 bases from J, with 11 bases between. Germline CDR1 and CDR2: MDHEN and SYDVKM. The CDR3 contains 15 residues. This CDR3 reads CASSLGGTGGNTIYF. The CDR3 region has the DNA TGTGCCAGCAGTTTAGGGGGAACTGGTGGAAACACCATATATTTT.

With respect to this clone: The identical CDR3 is also encoded by other nucleotide sequences in the sample. The rearrangement uses TRBV2 and TRBJ2-5; D is unresolved. V gave up 1 base and J gave up 3 bases, with 0 bases separating them. The CDR3 runs to 11 residues. Germline loops: CDR1 SNHLY, CDR2 FYNNEI. CDR3 sequence (DNA): TGTGCCAGCAGTGAAGAAGAGACCCAGTACTTC. Its translation: CASSEEETQYF.

Concerning this clone: Other DNA sequences of this sample code for an identical CDR3. The chain recombines TRBV6-1 with TRBJ1-2, with no clear D. Trimming removed 0 bases at V and 2 bases at J, with 1 base between. Germline CDR1 reads MNHNS; CDR2 reads SASEGT. This CDR3 comprises 12 residues. CDR3 sequence reads: CASSEANYGYTF. CDR3 sequence (DNA): TGTGCCAGCAGTGAAGCCAACTATGGCTACACCTTC.

Concerning this clone itself: This sample includes further DNA sequences coding for the same CDR3. J is TRBJ1-1 and V is TRBV9; D unresolved. Germline CDR1 SGDLS, CDR2 YYNGEE. The CDR3 is made up of 13 amino acids. V dropped 1 base and J dropped 1 base, with 5 bases sitting between them. The CDR3 loop reads CASSVSRNTEAFF. The CDR3 DNA sequence: TGTGCCAGCAGCGTATCTCGGAACACTGAAGCTTTCTTT.

The chain carries TRBV30 and TRBJ1-1; possible D gene TRBD1, 5 bases. The V gene lost 5 bases and the J gene lost 5 bases, with 18 bases spanning the gap. The CDR3 extends over 14 amino acids. CDR1 and CDR2 (germline): GTSNPN, SVGIG (reference sequence). CDR3 sequence (DNA): TGTGCCTGGGCAACGCTAATTGGGGGGACTGAAGCTTTCTTT. It codes for CAWATLIGGTEAFF.

V is TRBV28 and J is TRBJ2-3; 10 nucleotides agree with TRBD2. This CDR3 has 16 amino acids. Germline CDR1 reads MDHEN; CDR2 reads SYDVKM. V gave up 5 bases and J gave up 2 bases; unmatched junction bases: 7. CDR3 protein: CASSALGLAITDTQYF. The DNA for the CDR3 is TGTGCCAGCAGTGCCCTGGGACTAGCGATCACAGATACGCAGTATTTT.